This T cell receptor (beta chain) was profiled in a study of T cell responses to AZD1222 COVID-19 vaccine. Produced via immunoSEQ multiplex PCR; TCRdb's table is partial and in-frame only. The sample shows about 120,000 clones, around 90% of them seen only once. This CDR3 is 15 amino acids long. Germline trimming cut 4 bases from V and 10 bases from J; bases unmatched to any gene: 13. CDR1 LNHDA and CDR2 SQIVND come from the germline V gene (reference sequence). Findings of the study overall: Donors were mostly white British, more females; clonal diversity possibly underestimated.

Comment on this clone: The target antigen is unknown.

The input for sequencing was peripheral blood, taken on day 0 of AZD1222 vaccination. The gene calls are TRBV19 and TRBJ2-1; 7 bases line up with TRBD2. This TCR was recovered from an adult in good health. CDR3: CASSSGRETLGEQFF. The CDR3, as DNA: TGTGCCAGTAGTAGCGGGAGAGAGACCCTTGGGGAGCAGTTCTTC.